This T cell receptor (beta chain) appears in the sequencing data of a study of T cells in Graves' hyperthyroidism and ophthalmopathy. The CDR3 spans 12 residues. Trimming took 7 bases from V and 5 from J; bases not matched to a gene: 7. The V gene's germline CDR1 is SQVTM and CDR2 ANQGSEA. This clonotype was found many times. Amplified TCR beta CDR3 regions derived from RNA transcripts. The HTBI primer set served for first-round RT-PCR of the TCR CDR3. TCRdb reprocessed the multiplex PCR reads with MiXCR, giving one entry per CDR3 protein. The table records 300,000 to 350,000 distinct CDR3 sequences, 15% to 20% of them present only once.

Sequences were obtained from blood. The chain recombines TRBV29-1 with TRBJ1-1; 7 positions agree with TRBD1. This receptor was identified in a middle-aged woman with Graves' ophthalmopathy. The CDR3 loop reads CSAAGGQTEAFF. The CDR3 DNA reads as TGCAGCGCTGCAGGGGGGCAGACTGAAGCTTTCTTT.